What follows are 8 T cell receptor beta chains derived from one specimen sequenced in a study of cytomegalovirus exposure and HLA in healthy donors. PCR used 60 Vbeta primers and 13 Jbeta primers. Produced via immunoSEQ multiplex PCR; TCRdb's table is partial and in-frame only. This sample has 150,000 or so clones, with roughly 85% found just once. Specimen: PBMCs. The receptor source for this set is a young man in good health and CMV-seronegative.

The rearrangement joins TRBV5-1 to TRBJ1-3; 7 positions agree with TRBD1. V lost 0 bases, J lost 0 bases, and 6 bases stayed unmatched. CDR3 length equals 17 residues. Germline CDR1 and CDR2: SGHRS and YFSETQ. The CDR3 DNA reads TGCGCCAGCAGCTTGGTAGGGACAGCGTTCTCTGGAAACACCATATATTTT. Protein product: CASSLVGTAFSGNTIYF.

The genes are TRBV4-3 and TRBJ2-1; no reliable D call. The germline V and J ends were trimmed by 0 bases and 4 bases, with 10 bases remaining between them. Germline lookup yields CDR1 LGHNA and CDR2 YSLEER. The CDR3 covers 15 residues. CDR3 loop: CASSQETPLYNEQFF. The CDR3 DNA is TGCGCCAGCAGCCAAGAGACTCCCCTGTACAATGAGCAGTTCTTC.

This clone was detected a few times. The chain combines TRBV7-3 with TRBJ2-2; no definite D call. Germline lookup yields CDR1 SGHTA and CDR2 FQGTGA. The V gene lost 4 bases and the J gene lost 2 bases, with 14 bases spanning the gap. The CDR3 is made up of 16 amino acids. The CDR3 region is CASSSTGPLNTGELFF. CDR3 in DNA: TGTGCCAGCAGCTCGACGGGTCCACTCAACACCGGGGAGCTGTTTTTT.

The V gene is TRBV28, the J gene TRBJ2-7; 8 bases agree with TRBD1. The J segment lost 5 bases and the V segment lost 5 bases, leaving 11 bases of the junction unmatched. The CDR3 spans 15 residues. The germline V gene encodes CDR1 MDHEN and CDR2 SYDVKM. Here the CDR3 DNA reads TGTGCCAGCAGTCTCCTCGACAGGGGACCCAACGAGCAGTACTTC. It yields the protein CASSLLDRGPNEQYF.

The chain is built from TRBV6-1 and TRBJ1-5; D remains ambiguous. Germline V lookup: CDR1 MNHNS, CDR2 SASEGT. The CDR3 consists of 15 residues. The germline V and J ends were trimmed by 2 bases and 2 bases, with 10 bases remaining between them. CDR3 in DNA: TGTGCCAGCAGTGAAACTAAGAAAGGCAATCAGCCCCAGCATTTT. Translated, it gives CASSETKKGNQPQHF.

This clone was detected once. The chain uses TRBV9 and TRBJ2-7; 16 bases align to TRBD2. There are 16 residues in the CDR3. In germline, CDR1 is SGDLS, CDR2 YYNGEE. Trimming at V came to 3 bases and at J to 6 bases, leaving 6 bases not matched to a gene. For the CDR3, the DNA is TGTGCCAGCAGCGCGGGGACTAGCGGGGGGGCGGGCGAGCAGTACTTC. Translating gives CASSAGTSGGAGEQYF.

This chain uses TRBV4-1 with TRBJ1-5; TRBD1 agrees at 7 bases. CDR1 and CDR2 (germline): MGHRA, YSYEKL. CDR3 length: 15 amino acids. The ends lost 1 base at V and 5 bases at J; junction bases unmatched: 5. The CDR3 reads CASSQGGQLYQPQHF. The CDR3, as DNA: TGCGCCAGCAGCCAAGGGGGACAGCTATATCAGCCCCAGCATTTT.

The V gene is TRBV29-1, the J gene TRBJ2-2; 7 nucleotides align to TRBD2. V dropped 5 bases and J dropped 8; count of bases not matched to a gene: 5. The CDR3 is 12 amino acids. The germline V gene encodes CDR1 SQVTM and CDR2 ANQGSEA. This chain's CDR3 is CSVRGSGGELFF. The CDR3 DNA reads as TGCAGCGTTCGCGGGAGCGGGGGGGAGCTGTTTTTT.